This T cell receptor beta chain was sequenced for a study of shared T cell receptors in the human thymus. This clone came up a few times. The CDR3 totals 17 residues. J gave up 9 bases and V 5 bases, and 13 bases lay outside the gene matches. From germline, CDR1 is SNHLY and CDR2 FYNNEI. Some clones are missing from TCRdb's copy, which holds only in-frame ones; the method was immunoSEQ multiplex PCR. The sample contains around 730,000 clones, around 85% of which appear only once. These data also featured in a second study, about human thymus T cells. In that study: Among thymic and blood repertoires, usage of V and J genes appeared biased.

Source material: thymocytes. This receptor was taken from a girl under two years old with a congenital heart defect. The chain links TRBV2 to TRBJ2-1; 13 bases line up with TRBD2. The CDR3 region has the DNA TGTGCCAGCAGTATGCAGCCGACTAGCGGGGGGCATTGTGAGCAGTTCTTC. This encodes CASSMQPTSGGHCEQFF. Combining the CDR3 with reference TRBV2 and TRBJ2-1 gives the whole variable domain EPEVTQTPSHQVTQMGQEVILRCVPISNHLYFYWYRQILGQKVEFLVSFYNNEISEKSEIFDDQFSVERPDGSNFTLKIRSTKLEDSAMYFCASSMQPTSGGHCEQFFGPGTRLTVL.